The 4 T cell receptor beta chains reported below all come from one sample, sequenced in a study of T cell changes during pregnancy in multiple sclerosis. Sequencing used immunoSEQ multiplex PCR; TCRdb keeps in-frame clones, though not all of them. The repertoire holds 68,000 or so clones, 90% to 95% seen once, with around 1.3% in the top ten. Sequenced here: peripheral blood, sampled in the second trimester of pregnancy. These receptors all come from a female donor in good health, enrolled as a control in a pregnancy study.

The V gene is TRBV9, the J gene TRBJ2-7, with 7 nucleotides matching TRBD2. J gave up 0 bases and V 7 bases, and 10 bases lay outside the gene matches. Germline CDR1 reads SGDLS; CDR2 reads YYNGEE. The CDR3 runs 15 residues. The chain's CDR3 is CASGGSSGFSYEQYF. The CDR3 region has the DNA TGTGCCAGCGGGGGGTCTAGCGGTTTCTCCTACGAGCAGTACTTC.

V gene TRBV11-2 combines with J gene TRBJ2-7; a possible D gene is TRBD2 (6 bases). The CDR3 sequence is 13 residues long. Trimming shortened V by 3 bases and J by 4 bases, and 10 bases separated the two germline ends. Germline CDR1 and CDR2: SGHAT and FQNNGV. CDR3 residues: CASSFAGTYEQYF. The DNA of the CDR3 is TGTGCCAGCAGCTTCGCGGGAACGTACGAGCAGTACTTC.

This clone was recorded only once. The CDR3 bases are TGTGCCAGTAGTATGCTAGCGGGAGGGCGAGGCACAGATACGCAGTATTTT. Its protein product is CASSMLAGGRGTDTQYF. The J gene is TRBJ2-3, the V gene TRBV19; TRBD2 matches at 12 bases. The junction had 5 bases not matched to a gene; V was cut back by 3 bases and J by 1 base. The CDR3 spans 17 residues. The germline CDR1 and CDR2 sequences are LNHDA and SQIVND (reference sequence).

CDR3 nucleotides: TGTGCCACCAGCAGGTCGCGGGCAGCGGATGAGCAGTTCTTC. Translated, it gives CATSRSRAADEQFF. The chain is built from TRBV15 and TRBJ2-1, with D perhaps TRBD2 (5 bases). V was cut by 3 bases and J by 8 bases, with 14 bases left in between. Germline V lookup: CDR1 LNHNV, CDR2 YYDKDF (reference sequence). The CDR3 covers 14 residues. The complete variable domain, with remaining parts taken from reference TRBV15 and TRBJ2-1, reads DAMVIQNPRYQVTQFGKPVTLSCSQTLNHNVMYWYQQKSSQAPKLLFHYYDKDFNNEADTPDNFQSRRPNTSFCFLDIRSPGLGDTAMYLCATSRSRAADEQFFGPGTRLTVL.